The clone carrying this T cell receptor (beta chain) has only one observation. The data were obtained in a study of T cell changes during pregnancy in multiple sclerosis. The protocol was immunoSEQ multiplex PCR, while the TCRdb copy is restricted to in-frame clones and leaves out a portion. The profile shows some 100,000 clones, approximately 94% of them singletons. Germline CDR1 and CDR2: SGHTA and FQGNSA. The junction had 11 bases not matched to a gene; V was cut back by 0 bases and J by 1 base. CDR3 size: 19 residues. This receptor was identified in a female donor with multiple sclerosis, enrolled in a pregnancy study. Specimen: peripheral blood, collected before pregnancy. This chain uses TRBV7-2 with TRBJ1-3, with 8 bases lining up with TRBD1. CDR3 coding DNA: TGTGCCAGCAGCTTAGCGGGCGGACAGGGAAGGGGTTCTGGAAACACCATATATTTT. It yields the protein CASSLAGGQGRGSGNTIYF.